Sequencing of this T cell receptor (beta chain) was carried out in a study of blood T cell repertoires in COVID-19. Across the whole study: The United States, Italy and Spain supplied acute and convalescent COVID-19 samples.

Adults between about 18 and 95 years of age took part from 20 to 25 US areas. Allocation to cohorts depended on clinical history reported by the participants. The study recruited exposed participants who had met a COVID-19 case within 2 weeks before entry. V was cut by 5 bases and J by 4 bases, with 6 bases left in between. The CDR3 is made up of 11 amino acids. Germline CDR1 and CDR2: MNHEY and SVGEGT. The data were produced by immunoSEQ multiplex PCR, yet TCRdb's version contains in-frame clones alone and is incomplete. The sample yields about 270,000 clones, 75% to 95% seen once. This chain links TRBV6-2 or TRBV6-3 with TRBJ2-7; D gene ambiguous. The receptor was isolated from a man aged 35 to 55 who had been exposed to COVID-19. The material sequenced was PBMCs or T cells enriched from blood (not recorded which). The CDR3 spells CASSPRYEQYF. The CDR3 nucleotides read TGTGCCAGCAGTCCCAGGTACGAGCAGTACTTC.